This T cell receptor (beta chain) was sequenced during a study of radiotherapy plus CTLA-4 blockade in lung cancer. Study at large: Disease control was seen in about 30% of patients, objective responses in roughly 19%. Study-wide results and caveats: In blood, TCR clones derived from the tumor expanded after radiotherapy plus ipilimumab.

Comments on this clone: Its antigen remains unidentified. Relative to the germline gene, one junction end is altered; a read error may explain this.

Enrolled patients, whose metastatic non-small-cell lung cancer was chemo-refractory, received focal radiation plus CTLA-4 blockade with ipilimumab. Only in-frame clones appear in the TCRdb table, and some are missing; sequencing was by immunoSEQ multiplex PCR. The sample holds approximately 94,000 clones, roughly 80% seen once. Looked up from germline, CDR1 is SGHDT and CDR2 is YYEEEE. This CDR3 region has 13 residues. Sequences were derived from peripheral blood, sampled from a patient treated with radiotherapy plus ipilimumab. The chain uses TRBV5-6 and TRBJ1-5, with D possibly TRBD1 on 5 matching bases. The receptor's source is a human donor with non-small cell lung cancer that progressed on radiotherapy plus ipilimumab. The CDR3 sequence is CAGSLGQNQPQHF. Written as DNA, the CDR3 is TGTGCCGGCAGCTTGGGGCAGAATCAGCCCCAGCATTTT.